This T cell receptor beta chain was recovered during a study of blood T cells in healthy people across ages (dated by TCRdb to between 2014 and 2017). General notes on the study: Template switching captured roughly one uniquely barcoded TCR beta cDNA molecule per two T cells in model experiments. Two additional independent replicas of 1 million unique cDNA reads from the same blood draw were analyzed for two donors (one aged 18 to 30 and one aged 80 or older). Four age groups were formed from the donors: young (average 16 years), middle-aged (approximately 42), aged (62) and long-lived (around 82). To track age-related changes in TCR beta repertoire diversity, the study relied on deep sequencing normalized with unique cDNA molecular identifiers. Donors of different ages were randomly distributed across sequencing lanes to avoid experimental bias.

The 40 or so donors, aged about 6 to 100 years, were systemically healthy Caucasian individuals from Russia. Each donor gave approximately 9.4 milliliters of peripheral blood, drawn into EDTA-treated Vacutainer tubes. Ficoll-Paque density-gradient centrifugation was used to isolate PBMCs, with at least 6 million per sample. Trizol reagent was used to extract total RNA from the PBMCs, yielding at least 5 micrograms per sample. Naive CD45RAhigh/CD27high T cell percentages were measured by flow cytometry on a PBMC aliquot from every donor. Findings and caveats that apply to the study as a whole: Observed TCR beta diversity correlated strongly with the percentage of naive T cells measured by flow cytometry. Bulk unsorted PBMC profiling prevented conclusive comparison of naive and antigen-experienced compartments. Because donor CMV infection status was unknown, age-related changes in expanded clonotypes were potentially confounded. Compared with the aged group, more naive CD4+ T cells, fewer expanded clones and increased TCR diversity were shown by the long-lived group, suggesting age selection. Total diversity estimates from one million sequenced T cells were considered lower bounds and underestimates. Observed TCR beta diversity per million T cells fell roughly linearly with age, and a significant reduction was already apparent by age roughly 40.

About this clonotype itself: Its antigen is currently not known. Base qualities are not at hand, and no much larger clone is one base apart.

Receptor libraries were prepared by 5' RACE. The reads were generated on an Illumina HiSeq 2500. A second PCR of about 7 to 12 cycles was performed with a sample-barcoded 5' primer and a J-beta primer mix. Each TCR beta cDNA molecule received a unique molecular identifier from a template-switch 5' adaptor carrying 12 random nucleotides. At least 2.5 million CDR3-containing paired-end reads were obtained from each sample. First-strand cDNA was synthesized from all RNA with the Mint cDNA synthesis kit, primed by a TRBC-specific oligonucleotide. After uracil-DNA glycosylase treatment, a first 18-cycle PCR used universal primers M1SS and BC2_uni_R on all cDNA. The study's processing was this. Each sample was normalized by randomly selecting 1 million high-quality reads, each carrying a distinct molecular identifier. Instead of being binned into consensus sequences, reads with shared molecular identifiers were discarded. MiTCR, with a Q25 quality threshold and the strictest error-elimination algorithm, was used for CDR3 identification, clonotype clustering and error correction. Lower-bound total TCR beta diversity was estimated with a nonparametric unseen species model using Euler transformation. TCRdb cleaned the public reads at Q25 with fastp, built clones with MiXCR and kept in-frame beta chains. When rows share a CDR3 protein, they turn into one entry using the most common DNA and genes. Clone size and V and J calls follow TCRdb, not the original study. This sample comprises about 970,000 distinct CDR3 sequences, roughly 51% of them detected only once. The ten most abundant clones make up about 21% of the sample.

V trim: 4 bases; J trim: 2 bases; unmatched bases: 10. CDR1 and CDR2 are drawn from the germline V gene: MDHEN, SYDVKM. Including cysteine and phenylalanine, the CDR3 has 16 amino acids. The only DNA kept is the CDR3, 48 bases in frame from the first base. This TCR came from a woman aged 55-69 years in good health. The sequence is built from TRBV28 and TRBJ2-5, and 7 bases in between align with TRBD2. Sequencing used blood. This receptor has the CDR3 CASSSLGRGIQETQYF. Read as DNA, the sequence is TGTGCCAGCAGTTCCCTCGGGCGGGGGATACAAGAGACCCAGTACTTC.